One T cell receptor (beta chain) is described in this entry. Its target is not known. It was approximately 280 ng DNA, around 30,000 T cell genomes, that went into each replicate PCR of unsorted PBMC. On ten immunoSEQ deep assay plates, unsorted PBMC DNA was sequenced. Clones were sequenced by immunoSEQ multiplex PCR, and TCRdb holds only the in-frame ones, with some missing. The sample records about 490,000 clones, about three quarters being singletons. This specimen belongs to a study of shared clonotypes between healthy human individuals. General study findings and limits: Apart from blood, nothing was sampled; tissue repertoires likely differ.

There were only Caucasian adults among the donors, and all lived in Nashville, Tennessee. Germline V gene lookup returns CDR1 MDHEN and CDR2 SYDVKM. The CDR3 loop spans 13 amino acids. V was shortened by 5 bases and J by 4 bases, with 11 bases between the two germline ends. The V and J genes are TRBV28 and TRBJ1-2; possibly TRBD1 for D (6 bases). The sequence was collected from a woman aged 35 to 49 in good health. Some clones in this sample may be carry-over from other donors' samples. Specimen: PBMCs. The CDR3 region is CASSPLDSYGYTF. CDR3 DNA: TGTGCCAGCAGTCCTTTGGACAGCTATGGCTACACCTTC.